This T cell receptor beta chain was captured by sequencing in a study of beta chain features in type 1 diabetes. In the study overall: Researchers looked at 107,917,701 sorted cells across all samples. Whole-study results and caveats: Relative to healthy donors, patients appeared to have naive, central memory and Treg TCRB repertoires that were more similar. Over-representation of high TCR-expressing cells was a possible consequence of cDNA sequencing. Fewer junction insertions and more nucleotide deletions appeared in type 1 diabetes patients. Among patients with Type 1 diabetes, TCRB CDR3s were moderately but significantly shorter in every one of the four CD4+ subsets.

Concerning this clone: Its cognate antigen is unknown.

The study reverse transcribed the entire isolated RNA, so it sequenced expressed TCRB transcripts. Assay used: immunoSEQ multiplex PCR; TCRdb lists only in-frame clones, some missing. The top ten hold approximately 0.85% of the sample, which has over 150,000 clones, approximately 8% seen once. CDR3 length: 12 amino acids. Per the germline V gene, CDR1 is SNHLY and CDR2 is FYNNEI. Trimming cost V 6 bases and J 9 bases; bases outside gene matches: 3. The sequenced material came from central memory CD4+ T cells from blood. V and J are TRBV2 and TRBJ2-1; 9 bases are shared with TRBD2. This clonotype was sampled from a middle-aged woman with type 1 diabetes. CDR3: CASRGLAGEQFF. The DNA of the CDR3 is TGTGCCAGCAGGGGACTAGCAGGTGAGCAGTTCTTC.